This T cell receptor beta chain was sequenced during a study of T cells in localized non-small cell lung cancer. Study findings and constraints: Heterogeneity cannot be ruled out, as sequencing used one tumor region only. Greater blood T cell density accompanied longer overall survival. Uninvolved nearby lung showed the greatest T cell clonality, exceeding that found in tumor. The study detected a median roughly 61 of the top 100 tumor clones in adjacent lung.

On this clone: Its target is unknown.

Assay: immunoSEQ multiplex PCR; the TCRdb copy retains only in-frame clones and omits some. The profile shows tens of thousands of clones, approximately 90% of them singletons. This CDR3 spans 12 amino acids. Looked up from germline, CDR1 is SGHVS and CDR2 is FQNEAQ. V was trimmed by 0 bases and J by 13 bases, leaving 10 bases between them. This receptor was identified in a man aged 40 to 70 with stage I squamous cell lung carcinoma. The sample in question was peripheral blood, obtained before any cancer treatment. The chain has TRBV7-8 and TRBJ2-1; D ambiguous. The CDR3 reads CASSLAVPSQFF. The CDR3 nucleotides are TGTGCCAGCAGCTTAGCGGTCCCTTCTCAGTTCTTC.